The rows below give T cell receptor beta chains drawn from one sample of a study of cytotoxic CD8 clonotypes in ibrutinib-treated CLL. Profiled with immunoSEQ multiplex PCR; TCRdb holds only in-frame clones, not every one. The table has about 200,000 clones, 70% to 75% seen once; the top ten hold roughly 5.8%. The source material was PBMCs, sampled after 12 months of ibrutinib treatment. All receptors come from a human donor with chronic lymphocytic leukemia. The CDR3 runs from the conserved cysteine through the conserved F or W. The order of the fields is V gene, D gene, J gene, CDR3 protein, CDR3 DNA. The D gene is left open where the match is weak.

>TRBV5-1|-|TRBJ2-7
CASSQDGRAYEQYF
TGCGCCAGCAGCCAGGACGGACGTGCCTACGAGCAGTACTTC
>TRBV20-1|-|TRBJ2-3
CSGRAADTQYF
TGCAGTGGGAGGGCTGCGGATACGCAGTATTTT
>TRBV9|-|TRBJ2-2
CASSVGGFGELFF
TGTGCCAGCAGCGTAGGAGGGTTCGGGGAGCTGTTTTTT
>TRBV7-2|TRBD1|TRBJ1-5
CASSFQTGGQPQHF
TGTGCCAGCAGCTTTCAGACAGGGGGCCAGCCCCAGCATTTT
>TRBV7-2|TRBD1|TRBJ1-1
CASSSRTGRDTEAFF
TGTGCCAGCAGCTCTCGGACAGGGCGAGACACTGAAGCTTTCTTT
>TRBV6-5|-|TRBJ2-7
CASSPQFFGEQYF
TGTGCCAGCAGTCCCCAATTCTTCGGCGAGCAGTACTTC
>TRBV19|TRBD1|TRBJ2-1
CASNDRDRAHNEQFF
TGTGCCAGTAACGACCGGGACAGGGCCCACAATGAGCAGTTCTTC
>TRBV7-2|-|TRBJ2-7
CASSTQSGSYEQYF
TGTGCCAGCAGCACACAAAGCGGGTCCTACGAGCAGTACTTC
>TRBV5-5|-|TRBJ1-1
CASSLVVRELTEAFF
TGTGCCAGCAGCTTGGTGGTACGGGAACTCACTGAAGCTTTCTTT
>TRBV6-1|-|TRBJ1-3
CASSEAGYSGNTIYF
TGTGCCAGCAGTGAGGCAGGTTACTCTGGAAACACCATATATTTT